This entry lists 20 T cell receptor beta chains sequenced from one sample in a study of T cells in Graves' hyperthyroidism and ophthalmopathy. What was amplified from RNA transcripts were TCR beta CDR3 regions. The TCR CDR3 first-round RT-PCR relied on the HTBI primer set. One entry per CDR3 protein results from TCRdb running MiXCR on the multiplex PCR reads. This table has hundreds of thousands of distinct CDR3 sequences, 22% appearing once. The sequencing input was blood. The receptors come from a man aged 30-40 years with Graves' ophthalmopathy.

This clonotype was observed a few times. The CDR3 protein is CASPTNTGELFF. The CDR3 DNA is TGTGCCAGCCCAACGAACACCGGGGAGCTGTTTTTT. The rearrangement links TRBV6-1 to TRBJ2-2; no firm D call. V shed 8 bases and J shed 0 bases, with 4 bases lying between them. CDR3 size: 12 residues. CDR1 and CDR2 (germline): MNHNS, SASEGT.

This clonotype was counted only a few times. This chain's CDR3 is CASSDPWGSNTGELFF. Written as DNA, the CDR3 is TGTGCCAGCAGCGACCCATGGGGGTCGAACACCGGGGAGCTGTTTTTT. The chain carries TRBV9 and TRBJ2-2, with D perhaps given as TRBD1 or TRBD2 (5 bases each). The germline V and J ends were trimmed by 3 bases and 0 bases, with 12 bases remaining between them. CDR3 length: 16 amino acids. CDR1 and CDR2 from the germline V gene are SGDLS and YYNGEE.

This sequence joins TRBV19 and TRBJ2-1, with 7 nucleotides matching TRBD2. This CDR3 comprises 15 residues. The V gene end was trimmed by 3 bases and the J gene end by 2 bases; junction bases not matched to a gene: 4. CDR1 LNHDA and CDR2 SQIVND come from the germline V gene (reference sequence). The CDR3 here is CASSITSAPYNEQFF. The DNA of the CDR3 is TGTGCCAGTAGTATTACTAGCGCCCCCTACAATGAGCAGTTCTTC.

This clonotype has more than one count but fewer than ten. The chain recombines TRBV10-3 with TRBJ1-5; the match to TRBD1 covers 9 bases. The CDR3 spans 15 residues. Losses at the gene ends were 3 bases for V and 7 bases for J; bases not matched to a gene: 7. The germline V gene encodes CDR1 ENHRY and CDR2 SYGVKD. As DNA, the CDR3 is TGTGCCATCAGTGACCCGGGACAGGGTGGGCAGCCCCAGCATTTT. Its translation: CAISDPGQGGQPQHF.

This clonotype was recorded many times. CDR3 sequence: CASKAVRDEQYF. The CDR3, as DNA: TGTGCCAGTAAGGCGGTAAGGGACGAGCAGTACTTC. The chain is built from TRBV2 and TRBJ2-7; D gene unclear. Germline CDR1 is SNHLY and CDR2 is FYNNEI. V lost 9 bases to trimming and J lost 5 bases, with 14 bases between them. The CDR3 consists of 12 residues. The whole variable domain, filled in from reference TRBV2 and TRBJ2-7, reads EPEVTQTPSHQVTQMGQEVILRCVPISNHLYFYWYRQILGQKVEFLVSFYNNEISEKSEIFDDQFSVERPDGSNFTLKIRSTKLEDSAMYFCASKAVRDEQYFGPGTRLTVT.

This chain connects TRBV12-5 to TRBJ2-1; D is perhaps TRBD2 (5 bases). The V gene lost 0 bases and the J gene lost 9 bases, with 9 bases spanning the gap. CDR1 is LGHNT and CDR2 is FRNRAP in the germline V gene. The CDR3 covers 13 residues. The CDR3 here is CASGLVGRGEQFF. CDR3 bases: TGTGCTAGTGGTTTGGTAGGGAGAGGTGAGCAGTTCTTC.

This chain connects TRBV20-1 to TRBJ2-4; 9 nucleotides match TRBD2. Trimming removed 5 bases from V and 0 bases from J; junction bases left unmatched: 14. Germline V lookup: CDR1 DFQATT, CDR2 SNEGSKA (reference sequence). The CDR3 contains 18 residues. This CDR3 reads CSAAGGSGTPLAKNIQYF. The DNA of the CDR3 is TGCAGTGCTGCGGGGGGGAGCGGGACCCCCCTAGCCAAAAACATTCAGTACTTC.

This clonotype was observed at least ten times. V gene TRBV6-1 combines with J gene TRBJ2-7; tentative D call: TRBD1 (6 bases). Germline loops: CDR1 MNHNS, CDR2 SASEGT. The length of the CDR3 is 15 residues. V shed 5 bases and J shed 0 bases, with 14 bases lying between them. CDR3 nucleotides: TGTGCCAGCAGTTACCTCAGGGGAAGCTCCTACGAGCAGTACTTC. It yields the protein CASSYLRGSSYEQYF.

The chain couples TRBV2 to TRBJ1-1, with D unresolved. The CDR3 sequence is 13 residues long. Trimming stripped 6 bases from V and 1 base from J, with 9 bases between. CDR1 is SNHLY, CDR2 FYNNEI, per germline. The CDR3: CASSQHENTEAFF. The CDR3 DNA sequence: TGTGCCAGCAGCCAGCACGAGAACACTGAAGCTTTCTTT.

The sample holds many counts of this clonotype. The chain has TRBV7-9 and TRBJ1-2; possible D gene TRBD1, 6 bases. This CDR3 contains 15 residues. Trimming shortened V by 1 base and J by 0 bases, and 9 bases separated the two germline ends. Per germline, CDR1 SEHNR and CDR2 FQNEAQ (reference sequence). This CDR3 reads CASSLDDRPNYGYTF. The CDR3 DNA reads as TGTGCCAGCAGCTTAGATGACAGGCCTAACTATGGCTACACCTTC.

Many counts were recorded for this clonotype. J is TRBJ2-7 and V is TRBV2, with D maybe TRBD2 (5 bases). Germline CDR1 and CDR2: SNHLY and FYNNEI. The V gene lost 7 bases and the J gene lost 0 bases, with 13 bases spanning the gap. This CDR3 comprises 14 residues. CDR3 region: CASIRGSSSYEQYF. CDR3 nucleotide sequence: TGTGCCAGCATCCGAGGGAGTAGCTCCTACGAGCAGTACTTC.

This clonotype came up many times. The gene calls are TRBV12-3 or TRBV12-4 and TRBJ2-1, with D possibly being TRBD1 or TRBD2 (6 bases each). The V gene lost 1 base and the J gene lost 2 bases, with 18 bases spanning the gap. There are 18 residues in the CDR3. The CDR3 DNA follows: TGTGCCAGCAGTTTAGGGGGTTTAGGGGGGATCCCCTACAATGAGCAGTTCTTC. Translated: CASSLGGLGGIPYNEQFF.

The chain carries TRBV5-1 and TRBJ2-2; 13 bases align to TRBD2. The germline gives CDR1 SGHRS, CDR2 YFSETQ. The V segment lost 4 bases and the J segment 7 bases; nucleotides outside the gene matches: 4. The length of the CDR3 is 15 residues. The CDR3 bases are TGCGCCAGCAGCGCATGGACTAGCGGGAGCGGGGAGCTGTTTTTT. Translating gives CASSAWTSGSGELFF.

In regard to this clonotype: The junction and the germline gene differ at one end; a read error may be behind it. The chain combines TRBV10-3 with TRBJ2-7, with D tentatively TRBD2 (7 bases). Looked up from germline, CDR1 is ENHRY and CDR2 is SYGVKD. The CDR3 extends over 14 amino acids. The CDR3 sequence is CAIRESGGRYEQYF. Written as DNA, the CDR3 is TGTGCCATCAGGGAGTCCGGGGGGCGGTACGAGCAGTACTTC.

V usage is TRBV6-9 and J usage is TRBJ2-7; 7 bases fit TRBD1. Germline V CDR1 and CDR2: MNHGY, SVAAGI. The CDR3 sequence is 16 residues long. V gave up 2 bases and J gave up 0 bases; unmatched junction bases: 7. The CDR3 spells CASSYLSGTDSYEQYF. The CDR3 coding sequence is TGTGCCAGCAGTTATCTTTCAGGGACAGACTCCTACGAGCAGTACTTC.

The chain links TRBV7-9 to TRBJ2-7, with TRBD2 matching over 13 bases. Germline CDR1 is SEHNR and CDR2 is FQNEAQ (reference sequence). This CDR3 region has 15 residues. V shed 5 bases and J 5 bases; nucleotides not matched to a gene: 6. The CDR3: CASSINGLAGDEQYF. CDR3 nucleotides: TGTGCCAGCAGCATCAACGGACTAGCGGGAGACGAGCAGTACTTC.

This clonotype was recorded a few times. The CDR3 DNA sequence: TGTGCCAGCAGTACTCACCGACAGGGGGCAAGAGGAAACACCATATATTTT. This translates into CASSTHRQGARGNTIYF. The chain links TRBV12-3 or TRBV12-4 to TRBJ1-3, with 10 bases matching TRBD1. CDR3 size: 17 residues. With 5 bases clipped from V and 4 bases from J, the junction kept 11 bases outside the gene matches.

The table lists this clonotype with a few counts. The rearrangement joins TRBV5-1 to TRBJ2-5; tentative D call: TRBD1 (7 bases). V was trimmed by 3 bases and J by 1 base, leaving 10 bases between them. Germline CDR1 SGHRS, CDR2 YFSETQ. The CDR3 sequence is 14 residues long. CDR3 coding DNA: TGCGCCAGCAGCTGGGGGGACAGCCAAGAGACCCAGTACTTC. Translated, it gives CASSWGDSQETQYF.

This clonotype was detected only a few times. The CDR3 region is CASSSGGSGNTIYF. The CDR3 DNA reads TGCGCCAGCAGCTCAGGGGGCTCCGGAAACACCATATATTTT. V gene TRBV5-1 combines with J gene TRBJ1-3, with 8 bases that match TRBD1. This CDR3 region has 14 residues. J lost 4 bases, V lost 3 bases, and 3 bases had no gene match. From germline, CDR1 is SGHRS and CDR2 YFSETQ.

In the case of this clonotype: A much larger clone differs by one base, so this may be a read error. The V and J genes are TRBV28 and TRBJ1-4; TRBD1 is a possible D gene (5 bases). The germline V gene has CDR1 MDHEN and CDR2 SYDVKM. Trimming cost V 8 bases and J 8 bases, with 18 bases left between them. This CDR3 has 14 residues. The CDR3 DNA is TGTGCCAGCGGTCCCAGGGCCTCGGGGGAAAAACTGTTTTTT. Its protein product is CASGPRASGEKLFF.